The clone carrying this T cell receptor beta chain has a count of ten or more. This entry is derived from a study of chronic HIV infection and antiretroviral therapy. TCRdb passed the 5' RACE reads through MiXCR, listing each CDR3 protein once. In the table there are tens of thousands of distinct CDR3 sequences, 8.2% of which are singletons. The clonotype originates from an adult who had HIV and had not received antiretroviral therapy, or was an uninfected healthy control (not recorded which). Sequenced input: peripheral blood.

CDR3 amino acids: CSARVGGEQYF. DNA for the CDR3: TGCAGTGCTAGAGTGGGGGGCGAGCAGTACTTC. The chain carries TRBV20-1 and TRBJ2-7; TRBD2 might be the D (6 bases). Germline CDR1 is DFQATT and CDR2 is SNEGSKA (reference sequence). The CDR3 contains 11 residues. Trimming cost V 1 base and J 6 bases, with 7 bases left between them.